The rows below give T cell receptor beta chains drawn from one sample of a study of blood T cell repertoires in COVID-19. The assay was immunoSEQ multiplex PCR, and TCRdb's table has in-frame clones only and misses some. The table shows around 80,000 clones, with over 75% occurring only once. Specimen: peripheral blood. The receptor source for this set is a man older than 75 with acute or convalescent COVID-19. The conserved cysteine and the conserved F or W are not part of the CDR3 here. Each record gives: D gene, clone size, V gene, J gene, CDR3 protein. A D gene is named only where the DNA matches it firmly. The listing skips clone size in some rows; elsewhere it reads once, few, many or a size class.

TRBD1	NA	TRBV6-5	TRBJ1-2	ASSSLPGTGMGYT
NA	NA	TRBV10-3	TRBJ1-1	AIGKLRENTEAF
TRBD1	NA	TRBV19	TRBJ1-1	ASSVGQGNTEAF
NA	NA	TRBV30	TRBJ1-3	AWRDKVAGNTIY
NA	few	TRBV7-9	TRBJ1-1	ASSSRRGTEAF
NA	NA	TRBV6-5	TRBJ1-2	ASSYSQGYGYT
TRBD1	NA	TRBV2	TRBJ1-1	ASRVTGGFYATEAF
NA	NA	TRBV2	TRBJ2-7	ASRSLPAGVSNEQY
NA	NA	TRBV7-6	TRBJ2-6	ASSLGGAGANVLT
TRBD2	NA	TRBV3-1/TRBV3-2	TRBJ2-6	ASSQGSGGASGANVLT
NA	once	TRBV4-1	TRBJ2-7	ASSQDWAYEQY
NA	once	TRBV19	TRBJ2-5	ASSIVGGPETQY
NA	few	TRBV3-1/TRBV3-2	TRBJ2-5	ASSQGGTETQY
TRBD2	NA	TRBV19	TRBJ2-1	ATTTGTSGYNEQF
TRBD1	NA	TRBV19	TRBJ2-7	ASSQYRDRGYEQY
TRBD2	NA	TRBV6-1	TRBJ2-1	ASSAILAGGYNEQF
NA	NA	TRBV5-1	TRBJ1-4	ASSLGGRGEKLF
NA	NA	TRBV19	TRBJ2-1	ASSTRDSNAEF
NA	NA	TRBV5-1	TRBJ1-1	ASSPGLGGTEAF
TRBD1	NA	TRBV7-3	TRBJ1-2	ASSPEGGQKNGYT
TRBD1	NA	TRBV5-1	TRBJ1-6	ASSSMGQGKSPLH
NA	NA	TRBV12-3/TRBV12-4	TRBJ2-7	ASSLAGDEQY
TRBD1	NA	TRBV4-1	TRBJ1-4	ASSLRGAGGNEKLF
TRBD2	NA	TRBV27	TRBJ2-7	ASSLSSGGGYEQY
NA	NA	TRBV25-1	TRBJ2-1	ASNRGGRRSNEQF
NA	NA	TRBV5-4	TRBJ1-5	ASSQGLSNQPQH
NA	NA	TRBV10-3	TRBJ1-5	AIGSSREDQPQH
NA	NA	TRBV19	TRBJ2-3	ASSIAREDTQY
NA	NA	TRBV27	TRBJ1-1	ASSSLGGLRTEAF
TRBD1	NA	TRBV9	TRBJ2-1	ASSVRQGGHNEQF
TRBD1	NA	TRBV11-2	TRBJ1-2	ASSPGQGTNYGYT
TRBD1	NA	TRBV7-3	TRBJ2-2	ASRPTGGNTGELF
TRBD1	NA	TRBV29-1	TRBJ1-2	SVEGQGARNYGYT
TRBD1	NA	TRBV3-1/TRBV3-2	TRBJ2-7	ASSPRDRGQEQY
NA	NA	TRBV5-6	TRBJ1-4	ASTDGGTDNEKLF
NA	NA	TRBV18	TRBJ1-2	ASSPRQQGGGYGGGYT
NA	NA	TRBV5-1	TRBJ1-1	ASSYSGMNTEAF
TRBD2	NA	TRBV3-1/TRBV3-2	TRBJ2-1	ASGQGLAGPGEQF
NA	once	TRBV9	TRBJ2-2	ASSATGGELF
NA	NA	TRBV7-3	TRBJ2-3	ASSSRTSTDTQY
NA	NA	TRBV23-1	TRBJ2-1	ASSCGDSDNEQF
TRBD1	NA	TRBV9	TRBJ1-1	ASSVAGGVRAEAF
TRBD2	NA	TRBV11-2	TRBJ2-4	ASSFQAGGKNIQY
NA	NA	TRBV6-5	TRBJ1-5	ASQLDGGNQPQH
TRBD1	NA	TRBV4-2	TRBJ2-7	ASSQDDRGRSEQY
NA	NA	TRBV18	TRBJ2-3	ASSNSPGTDTQY